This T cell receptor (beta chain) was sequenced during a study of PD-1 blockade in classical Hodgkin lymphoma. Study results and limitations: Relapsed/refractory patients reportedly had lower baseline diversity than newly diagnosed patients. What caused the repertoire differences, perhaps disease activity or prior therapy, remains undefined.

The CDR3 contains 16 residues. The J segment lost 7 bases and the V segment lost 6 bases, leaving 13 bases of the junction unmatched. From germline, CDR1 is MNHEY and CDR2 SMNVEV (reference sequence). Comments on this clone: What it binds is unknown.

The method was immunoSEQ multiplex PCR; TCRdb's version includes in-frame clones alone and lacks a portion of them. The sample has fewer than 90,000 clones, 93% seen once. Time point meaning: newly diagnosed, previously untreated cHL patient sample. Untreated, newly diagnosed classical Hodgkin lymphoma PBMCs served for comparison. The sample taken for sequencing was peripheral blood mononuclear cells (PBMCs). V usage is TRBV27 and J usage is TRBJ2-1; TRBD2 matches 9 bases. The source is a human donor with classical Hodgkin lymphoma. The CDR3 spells CASSSPWLAGSNEQFF. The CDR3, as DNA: TGTGCCAGCAGCTCCCCGTGGCTAGCGGGGTCGAATGAGCAGTTCTTC.